The 19 T cell receptor beta chains below come from one sample, sequenced in a study of blood T cells in healthy people across ages. A J-beta primer mix and a sample-barcoded 5' primer were used in a second PCR of roughly 7 to 12 cycles. TCRdb reanalysed the 5' RACE reads using MiXCR and keeps one entry per CDR3 protein. This table holds about 570,000 distinct CDR3 sequences, about 26% found once. The sequenced sample consisted of blood. Receptor source: a woman in her 70s in good health.

This clonotype occurred a few times. The chain is built from TRBV7-8 and TRBJ2-5; tentative D call: TRBD1 (5 bases). This CDR3 comprises 14 residues. Germline lookup yields CDR1 SGHVS and CDR2 FQNEAQ. V lost 3 bases and J 5 bases, leaving 13 bases between the germline ends. The CDR3 DNA reads as TGTGCCAGCAGCTTTCATCAGGGTAGCGAGACCCAGTACTTC. Translation: CASSFHQGSETQYF.

The chain is built from TRBV10-3 and TRBJ2-5; maybe TRBD1 (5 bases). V was cut by 3 bases and J by 0 bases, with 11 bases left in between. The V gene's germline CDR1 is ENHRY and CDR2 SYGVKD. The CDR3 consists of 15 residues. The CDR3 DNA reads as TGTGCCATCAGTGACTCGGGCAGGGACCAAGAGACCCAGTACTTC. Translated, it gives CAISDSGRDQETQYF.

This clonotype was picked up a small number of times. V and J are TRBV30 and TRBJ1-2, with no clear D. V was cut by 1 base and J by 0 bases, with 6 bases left in between. CDR1 GTSNPN and CDR2 SVGIG come from the germline V gene (reference sequence). There are 13 residues in the CDR3. CDR3 sequence reads: CAWSGQANYGYTF. The CDR3 bases are TGTGCCTGGAGTGGCCAGGCTAACTATGGCTACACCTTC.

This clonotype turned up a few times. The V and J genes are TRBV2 and TRBJ2-5; perhaps TRBD1 as D (6 bases). The V and J ends lost 10 bases and 9 bases respectively, with 24 bases between them. The CDR3 has 14 residues. Germline V gives CDR1 SNHLY, CDR2 FYNNEI. This CDR3 is CATREDRPPGAQYF. CDR3 in DNA: TGTGCCACCAGAGAAGACAGGCCCCCAGGTGCCCAGTACTTC.

The V and J genes are TRBV12-3 or TRBV12-4 and TRBJ2-5; TRBD2 aligns across 8 bases. Near its end, the DNA agrees better with TRBJ2-1, so the J call may be wrong. The CDR3 is 16 amino acids. CDR3 coding DNA: TGTGCCAGCAGTACACTCGAGCGGGGGCCAAGGGATGAGCAGTTCTTC. Residues: CASSTLERGPRDEQFF.

In its sample, this clonotype was seen a few times. V is TRBV12-3 or TRBV12-4 and J is TRBJ2-1; possibly TRBD1 or TRBD2 for D (5 bases each). The CDR3 covers 17 residues. V was trimmed by 4 bases and J by 0 bases, leaving 16 bases between them. CDR3 sequence: CASSSGASPSSYNEQFF. In nucleotides, the CDR3 is TGTGCCAGCAGTTCTGGGGCTAGCCCGAGCTCCTACAATGAGCAGTTCTTC.

The chain combines TRBV7-3 with TRBJ2-6, with a weak D call TRBD2 (5 bases). The CDR3 sequence is 14 residues long. V was shortened by 7 bases and J by 2 bases, with 9 bases between the two germline ends. CDR1 is SGHTA, CDR2 FQGTGA, per germline. The CDR3 reads CASKLEAGANVLTF. The DNA for the CDR3 is TGTGCCAGCAAGCTGGAGGCTGGGGCCAACGTCCTGACTTTC. The full variable domain, with the rest looked up from reference TRBV7-3 and TRBJ2-6, is GAGVSQTPSNKVTEKGKYVELRCDPISGHTALYWYRQSLGQGPEFLIYFQGTGAADDSGLPNDRFFAVRPEGSVSTLKIQRTERGDSAVYLCASKLEAGANVLTFGAGSRLTVL.

With respect to this clonotype: One base away lies a much larger clone, so this may be a sequencing read error. The chain recombines TRBV3-1 with TRBJ1-2; D unresolved. CDR1 and CDR2 from the germline V gene are LGHDT and YNNKEL (reference sequence). CDR3 length: 12 amino acids. Between the trimmed V and J ends, which lost 2 bases and 4 bases, there was a span of 5 bases. The CDR3 here is CASSQIRYGYTF. CDR3 coding DNA: TGTGCCAGCAGCCAAATCCGCTATGGCTACACCTTC.

Details on this clonotype: One end of the junction varies from germline; a read error may be responsible. The V call is TRBV20-1, the J call TRBJ2-1; perhaps D is TRBD1 or TRBD2 (6 bases each). CDR1 and CDR2 (germline): DFQATT, SNEGSKA (reference sequence). This CDR3 has 16 residues. The chain's CDR3 is CSARVGTGASYDEQFF. The CDR3, as DNA: TGCAGTGCTAGAGTCGGAACGGGGGCCTCCTACGATGAGCAGTTCTTC.

The V and J genes are TRBV28 and TRBJ1-2; 8 bases align to TRBD1. Per the germline V gene, CDR1 is MDHEN and CDR2 is SYDVKM. The V and J ends lost 6 bases and 10 bases, in that order; junction bases with no gene match: 4. The CDR3 is 11 residues long. Here the CDR3 DNA reads TGTGCCAGCAGAAGGGACAGGTACTACACCTTC. It is translated as CASRRDRYYTF.

This clonotype was recorded a few times. This chain connects TRBV27 to TRBJ2-3; D unresolved. The germline V and J ends were trimmed by 1 base and 4 bases, with 9 bases remaining between them. Germline V gene lookup returns CDR1 MNHEY and CDR2 SMNVEV (reference sequence). The CDR3 consists of 14 residues. The CDR3 nucleotides read TGTGCCAGCAGTTTATTTAGGGTATCAGATACGCAGTATTTT. Residues: CASSLFRVSDTQYF.

CDR3 region: CASSIWGAKNIQYF. DNA for the CDR3: TGTGCCAGTAGTATATGGGGAGCCAAAAACATTCAGTACTTC. This rearrangement joins TRBV19 to TRBJ2-4, with no clear D. The V end lost 2 bases, the J end lost 0 bases, and 5 bases lay between the germline ends. Germline lookup yields CDR1 LNHDA and CDR2 SQIVND (reference sequence). CDR3 length: 14 amino acids.

The rearrangement joins TRBV18 to TRBJ2-6; D remains ambiguous. Per germline, CDR1 KGHSH and CDR2 LQKENI. This CDR3 contains 16 residues. Trimming removed 5 bases from V and 2 bases from J, with 13 bases in between. DNA for the CDR3: TGTGCCAGCTCAAATCCCCTAGGAGCTGGGGCCAACGTCCTGACTTTC. The encoded protein is CASSNPLGAGANVLTF.

This clonotype was picked up a small number of times. V and J are TRBV4-1 and TRBJ2-5; D unclear. Trimming took off 3 bases at V and 2 bases at J, with 16 bases between the two ends. This CDR3 is 16 amino acids long. Germline values: CDR1 MGHRA, CDR2 YSYEKL. The CDR3 here is CASSHGAAFLQETQYF. CDR3 DNA sequence: TGCGCCAGCAGCCACGGAGCTGCGTTTCTTCAAGAGACCCAGTACTTC.

V gene TRBV20-1 combines with J gene TRBJ2-5, with 14 bases matching TRBD2. CDR3 size: 15 residues. Germline CDR1 DFQATT, CDR2 SNEGSKA (reference sequence). Germline trimming cut 6 bases from V and 1 base from J; bases unmatched to any gene: 4. CDR3 protein: CSAKGLAGVQETQYF. For the CDR3, the DNA is TGCAGTGCAAAGGGACTAGCGGGGGTCCAAGAGACCCAGTACTTC.

The chain employs TRBV2 and TRBJ2-1; D is unresolved. The germline V gene encodes CDR1 SNHLY and CDR2 FYNNEI. The V gene lost 8 bases and the J gene lost 5 bases, with 13 bases spanning the gap. The CDR3 runs 13 residues. The chain's CDR3 is CASLDGPNNEQFF. The CDR3 nucleotides read TGTGCCAGCCTGGACGGGCCCAACAATGAGCAGTTCTTC. The full variable domain, in which reference TRBV2 and TRBJ2-1 provide the parts outside the CDR3, is EPEVTQTPSHQVTQMGQEVILRCVPISNHLYFYWYRQILGQKVEFLVSFYNNEISEKSEIFDDQFSVERPDGSNFTLKIRSTKLEDSAMYFCASLDGPNNEQFFGPGTRLTVL.

This clonotype came up a few times. This chain joins TRBV24-1 and TRBJ1-2, with TRBD1 as a possible D gene (6 bases). Looked up from germline, CDR1 is KGHDR and CDR2 is SFDVKD. The CDR3 consists of 17 residues. The V end was cut by 3 bases, the J end by 2 bases, with 18 bases between. The CDR3: CATSDAAGAGVNYGYTF. CDR3 bases: TGTGCCACCAGTGATGCCGCTGGGGCAGGGGTGAACTATGGCTACACCTTC.

V and J are TRBV4-2 and TRBJ2-5; 13 bases fit TRBD2. V lost 0 bases and J lost 5; bases outside the gene matches: 3. The germline V gene has CDR1 LGHNA and CDR2 YNFKEQ. The CDR3 spans 16 residues. The CDR3 DNA follows: TGTGCCAGCAGCCAAGATGGGACTAGCGGGGTTGAGACCCAGTACTTC. The encoded protein is CASSQDGTSGVETQYF.

The chain has TRBV27 and TRBJ2-7, with 11 bases that match TRBD1. V lost 4 bases to trimming and J lost 5 bases; unmatched junction nucleotides: 4. CDR3 length: 14 amino acids. CDR1 and CDR2 from the germline V gene are MNHEY and SMNVEV (reference sequence). CDR3 sequence (DNA): TGTGCCAGCAGTTCGGGACAGGGGGGGAACGAGCAGTACTTC. It specifies CASSSGQGGNEQYF.